One T cell receptor beta chain is described in this entry. The sample is drawn from a study of T cell changes during pregnancy in multiple sclerosis. Germline V gene data show CDR1 as MNHNY and CDR2 as SVGAGI (reference sequence). Trimming stripped 5 bases from V and 8 bases from J, with 15 bases between. The CDR3 has 13 residues. Generated by immunoSEQ multiplex PCR, the TCRdb table keeps only in-frame clones and is missing some. This sample has roughly 48,000 clones, with 88% found just once. The sequenced sample was CD4+ T cells from peripheral blood mononuclear cells, obtained in the second trimester of pregnancy. The chain carries TRBV6-6 and TRBJ1-1, with D unclear. This sequence originates from a female donor with multiple sclerosis, enrolled in a pregnancy study. As DNA, the CDR3 is TGTGCCAGCAGTCCGATACCGGGAGGCGAAGCTTTCTTT. Residues: CASSPIPGGEAFF.